The entry below describes one TCR beta chain. The antigen remains unidentified. Treatment here: roughly 19 received Ad26.COV2.S at low or high dose, single or two shots; about five received placebo; per-sample allocation not given. Sampling occurred on day 63 after the first vaccine or placebo injection. Sequencing was performed with immunoSEQ multiplex PCR; in TCRdb, only in-frame clones are kept and a portion is missing. The sample includes more than 300,000 clones, 88% of them seen just once. The sample is drawn from a study of Ad26.COV2.S vaccination and SARS-CoV-2 variants. Study as a whole: Donor allocation was to the COV1001 Ad26.COV2.S trial arm. Study observations and caveats: Vaccine recipients showed a spike-specific TCR breadth that was higher than in placebo recipients.

The ends were cut back, 3 bases at V and 0 bases at J, with 12 bases in the middle. Germline V CDR1 and CDR2: KGHSH, LQKENI. This CDR3 comprises 16 residues. The clonotype comes from a person between 18 and 59 years old who received the Ad26.COV2.S COVID-19 vaccine or a placebo. The gene calls are TRBV18 and TRBJ1-3; D uncertain. The source was peripheral blood, collected in a trial of Ad26.COV2.S vaccine versus placebo. CDR3: CASSPKWGDSGNTIYF. The CDR3 coding sequence is TGTGCCAGCTCACCGAAATGGGGAGACTCTGGAAACACCATATATTTT.